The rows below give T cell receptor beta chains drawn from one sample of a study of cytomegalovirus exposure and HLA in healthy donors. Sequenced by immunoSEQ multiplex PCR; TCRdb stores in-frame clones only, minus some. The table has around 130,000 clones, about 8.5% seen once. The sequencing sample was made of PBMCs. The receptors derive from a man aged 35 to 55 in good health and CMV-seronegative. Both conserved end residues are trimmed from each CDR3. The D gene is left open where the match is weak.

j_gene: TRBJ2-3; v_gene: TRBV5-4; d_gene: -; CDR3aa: ASSSFVDTQY
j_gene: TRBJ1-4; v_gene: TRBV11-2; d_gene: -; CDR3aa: ASSLIGGTNEKLF
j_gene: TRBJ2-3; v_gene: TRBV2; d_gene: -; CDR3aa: ASSYLRSSGADTQY
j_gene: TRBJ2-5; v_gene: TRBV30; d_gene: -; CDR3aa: AWTGTDRETQY
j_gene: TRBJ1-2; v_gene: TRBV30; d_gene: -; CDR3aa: AFPGGFGYT
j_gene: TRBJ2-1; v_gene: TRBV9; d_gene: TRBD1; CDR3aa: ASSAGQGVYNEQF
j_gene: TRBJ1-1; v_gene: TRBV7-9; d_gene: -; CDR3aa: ASSSGGNTEAF
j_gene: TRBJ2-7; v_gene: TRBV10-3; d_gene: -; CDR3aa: AISTGSSYEQY
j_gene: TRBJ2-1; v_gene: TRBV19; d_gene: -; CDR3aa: ASSRSGGFKQF
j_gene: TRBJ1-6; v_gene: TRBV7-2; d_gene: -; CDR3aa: ASRYQGGDYNSPLH
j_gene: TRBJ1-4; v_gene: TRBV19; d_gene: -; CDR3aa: ASSPRSRGREKLF
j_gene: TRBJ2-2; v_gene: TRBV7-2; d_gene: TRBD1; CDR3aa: ASRGQTNTGELF
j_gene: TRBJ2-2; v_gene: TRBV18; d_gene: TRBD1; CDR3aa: ASSPTRGRVNTGELF
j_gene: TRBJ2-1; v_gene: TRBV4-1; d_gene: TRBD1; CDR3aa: ASRRDRGYNEQF
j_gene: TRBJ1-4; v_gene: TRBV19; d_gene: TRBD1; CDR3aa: ASTKRGLDRANEKLF
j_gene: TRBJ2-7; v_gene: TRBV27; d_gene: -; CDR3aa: ASASRGNYEQY
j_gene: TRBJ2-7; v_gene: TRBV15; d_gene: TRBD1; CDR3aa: ATSRAGQPYEQY
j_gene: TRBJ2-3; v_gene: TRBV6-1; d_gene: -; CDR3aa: ASSGQVSTDTQY
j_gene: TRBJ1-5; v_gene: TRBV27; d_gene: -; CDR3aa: ASSLGGLYQPQH
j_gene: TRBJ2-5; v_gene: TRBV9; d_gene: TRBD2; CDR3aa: ASSVGLAGGVKTQY
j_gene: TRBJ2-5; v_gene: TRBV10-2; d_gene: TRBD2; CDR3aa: ASSETAGMETQY
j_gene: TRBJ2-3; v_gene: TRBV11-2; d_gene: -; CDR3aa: ASSLDPGDTQY
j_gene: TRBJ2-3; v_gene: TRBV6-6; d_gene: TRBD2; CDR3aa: ASRLTSGTDTQY
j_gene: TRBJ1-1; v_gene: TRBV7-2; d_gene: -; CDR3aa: ASSYDSMNTEAF
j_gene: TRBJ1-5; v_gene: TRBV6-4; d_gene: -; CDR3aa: ASSEQIYSNQPQH
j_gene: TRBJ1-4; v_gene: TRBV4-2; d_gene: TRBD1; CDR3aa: ASSQDSDRGVEKLF
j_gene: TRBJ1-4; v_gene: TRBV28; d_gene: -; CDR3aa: ASSFGGSFNEKLF
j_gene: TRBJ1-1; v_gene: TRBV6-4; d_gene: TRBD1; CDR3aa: ASSDSIGQGAAF
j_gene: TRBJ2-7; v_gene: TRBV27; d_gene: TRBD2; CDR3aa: ASSLERGLTYEQY
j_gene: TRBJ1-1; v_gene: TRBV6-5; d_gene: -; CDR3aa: ATGRGKNTEAF
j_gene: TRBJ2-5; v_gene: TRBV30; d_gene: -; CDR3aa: AWSVGTAGQETQY
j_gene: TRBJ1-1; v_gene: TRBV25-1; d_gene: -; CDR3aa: ASSDRYHAGTEAF
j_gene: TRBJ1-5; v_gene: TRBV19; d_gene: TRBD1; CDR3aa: ASSIADRASQPQH
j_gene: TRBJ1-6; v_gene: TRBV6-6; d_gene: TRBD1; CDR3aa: ASSFDDRAYNSPLH
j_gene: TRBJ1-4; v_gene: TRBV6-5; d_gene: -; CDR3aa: ASRNPGGGEKLF
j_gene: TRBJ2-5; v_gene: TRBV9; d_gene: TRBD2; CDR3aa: ASSVTSGGYQETQY
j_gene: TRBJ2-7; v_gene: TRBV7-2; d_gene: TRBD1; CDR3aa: ASSLTGSSYEQY
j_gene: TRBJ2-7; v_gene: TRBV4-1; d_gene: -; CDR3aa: ASSQASEAYEQY
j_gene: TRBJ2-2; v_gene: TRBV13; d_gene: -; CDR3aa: ASSPEGDTGELF
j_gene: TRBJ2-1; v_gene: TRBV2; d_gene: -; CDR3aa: ASSEIQYNEQF
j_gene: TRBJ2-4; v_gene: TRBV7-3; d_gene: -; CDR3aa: ASSLRIAGIVAKNIQY
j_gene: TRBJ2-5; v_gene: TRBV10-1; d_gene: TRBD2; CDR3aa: ASSRTSKETQY
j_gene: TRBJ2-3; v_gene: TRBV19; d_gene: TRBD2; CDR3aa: ASSIDGTSGTDTQY
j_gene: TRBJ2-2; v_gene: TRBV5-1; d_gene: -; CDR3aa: ASSLAAGGGGELF
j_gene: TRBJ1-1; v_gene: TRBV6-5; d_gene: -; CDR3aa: ASSSRTVLMNTEAF
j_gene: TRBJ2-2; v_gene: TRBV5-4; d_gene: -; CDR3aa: ASSFGQTNTGELF
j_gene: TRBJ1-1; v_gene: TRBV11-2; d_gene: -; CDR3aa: ASSFGGAGNTEAF
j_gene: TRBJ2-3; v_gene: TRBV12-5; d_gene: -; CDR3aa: ASARNTDTQY
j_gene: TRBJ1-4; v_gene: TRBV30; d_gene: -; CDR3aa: AWSDRGGDEKLF
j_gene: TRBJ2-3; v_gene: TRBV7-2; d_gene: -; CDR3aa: ASSLGSGVPTQY
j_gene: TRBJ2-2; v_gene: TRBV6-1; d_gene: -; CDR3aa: ASSETYHGELF
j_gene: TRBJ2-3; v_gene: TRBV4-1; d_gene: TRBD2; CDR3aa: ASSLTSGADTQY
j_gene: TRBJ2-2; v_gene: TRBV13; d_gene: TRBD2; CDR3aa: ASSLNSGLAGDPVTGELF
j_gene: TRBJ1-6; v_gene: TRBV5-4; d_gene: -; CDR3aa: ASSPGLLSRNSPLH
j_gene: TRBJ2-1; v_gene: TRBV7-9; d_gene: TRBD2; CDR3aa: ASASASGNNEQF